The 11 T cell receptor beta chains reported below all come from one sample, sequenced in a study of radiotherapy plus CTLA-4 blockade in lung cancer. Some clones are missing from TCRdb's copy, which holds only in-frame ones; the method was immunoSEQ multiplex PCR. The sample shows some 38,000 clones, over 70% of them seen only once. Specimen: peripheral blood, collected from a patient treated with radiotherapy plus ipilimumab. These receptors came from a human donor with non-small cell lung cancer who had stable disease on radiotherapy plus ipilimumab.

This clone was detected only a few times. The chain links TRBV7-6 to TRBJ2-5; D is unclear. This CDR3 comprises 13 residues. Germline V gene data show CDR1 as SGHVS and CDR2 as FNYEAQ. Trimming took off 1 base at V and 3 bases at J, with 6 bases between the two ends. CDR3 region: CASSLGQKETQYF. The DNA for the CDR3 is TGTGCCAGCAGCTTAGGTCAGAAAGAGACCCAGTACTTC.

The chain couples TRBV2 to TRBJ2-5, with D perhaps matching TRBD2 (6 bases). CDR1 is SNHLY and CDR2 is FYNNEI in the germline V gene. CDR3 length equals 13 residues. V was trimmed by 2 bases and J by 5 bases, leaving 9 bases between them. The CDR3 loop reads CASSERGRETQYF. The CDR3 nucleotides are TGTGCCAGCAGTGAACGAGGGAGGGAGACCCAGTACTTC. Full variable domain (missing parts from reference TRBV2 and TRBJ2-5): EPEVTQTPSHQVTQMGQEVILRCVPISNHLYFYWYRQILGQKVEFLVSFYNNEISEKSEIFDDQFSVERPDGSNFTLKIRSTKLEDSAMYFCASSERGRETQYFGPGTRLLVL.

The chain uses TRBV19 and TRBJ1-4, with D perhaps TRBD1 (6 bases). V was cut by 6 bases and J by 6 bases, with 17 bases left in between. This CDR3 spans 15 amino acids. Germline loops: CDR1 LNHDA, CDR2 SQIVND (reference sequence). CDR3 sequence: CASSHRSSGDEKLFF. In nucleotides, the CDR3 is TGTGCCAGTAGCCACCGATCCTCAGGGGATGAAAAACTGTTTTTT.

The chain has TRBV10-3 and TRBJ2-7; the D is unclear. V was shortened by 6 bases and J by 3 bases, with 18 bases between the two germline ends. This CDR3 has 15 amino acids. Germline assignment: CDR1 ENHRY and CDR2 SYGVKD. The CDR3 bases are TGTGCCATCAGGATAGGTGCCTCACAGCTCTACGAGCAGTACTTC. Its protein is CAIRIGASQLYEQYF.

This chain links TRBV7-9 with TRBJ2-1, with TRBD1 as a possible D gene (5 bases). Germline CDR1 reads SEHNR; CDR2 reads FQNEAQ (reference sequence). The CDR3 length is 15 residues. The ends were cut back, 11 bases at V and 7 bases at J, with 24 bases in the middle. The CDR3 protein is CACGEQVSPRNEQFF. In DNA, the CDR3 is TGTGCCTGTGGGGAACAGGTATCCCCGAGAAATGAGCAGTTCTTC. Filled out from reference TRBV7-9 and TRBJ2-1, the complete variable domain reads DTGVSQNPRHKITKRGQNVTFRCDPISEHNRLYWYRQTLGQGPEFLTYFQNEAQLEKSRLLSDRFSAERPKGSFSTLEIQRTEQGDSAMYLCACGEQVSPRNEQFFGPGTRLTVL.

The chain links TRBV19 to TRBJ1-1; D gene unclear. V lost 9 bases and J 4 bases, leaving 21 bases between the germline ends. The CDR3 is made up of 15 amino acids. Germline V gene sequence: CDR1 LNHDA, CDR2 SQIVND (reference sequence). The CDR3 coding sequence is TGTGCCAGCCACCCCGGGCCTCGCGGGGTCACTGAAGCTTTCTTT. The encoded protein is CASHPGPRGVTEAFF.

The sample holds a few counts of this clone. The chain has TRBV29-1 and TRBJ2-5; D is possibly TRBD2 (5 bases). The CDR3 runs to 12 residues. Germline V gene lookup returns CDR1 SQVTM and CDR2 ANQGSEA. Trimming shortened V by 6 bases and J by 1 base, and 9 bases separated the two germline ends. CDR3 coding DNA: TGCAGCGTCGGACTTCCCCAAGAGACCCAGTACTTC. Translated: CSVGLPQETQYF.

This clone was seen only once. The chain couples TRBV13 to TRBJ2-1; D gene unclear. Germline V gene sequence: CDR1 PRHDT, CDR2 FYEKMQ (reference sequence). Trimming took off 4 bases at V and 9 bases at J, with 7 bases between the two ends. The CDR3 length is 11 residues. CDR3 loop: CASSSWGEQFF. The CDR3 DNA follows: TGTGCCAGCAGCTCTTGGGGTGAGCAGTTCTTC.

The chain couples TRBV6-1 to TRBJ1-2; the D is unclear. The V gene lost 0 bases and the J gene lost 0 bases, with 11 bases spanning the gap. CDR3 size: 16 residues. Germline V gene data show CDR1 as MNHNS and CDR2 as SASEGT. As DNA, the CDR3 is TGTGCCAGCAGTGAAGCGGGAAGGTCGACTAACTATGGCTACACCTTC. It specifies CASSEAGRSTNYGYTF.

This clone was counted between two and nine times. The V gene is TRBV10-3, the J gene TRBJ2-3; TRBD2 is a possible D gene (5 bases). This CDR3 region has 15 residues. V was cut by 4 bases and J by 0 bases, with 11 bases left in between. Germline V gene data show CDR1 as ENHRY and CDR2 as SYGVKD. As DNA, the CDR3 is TGTGCCATCAGTGTTCTAGCAGCTAGCACAGATACGCAGTATTTT. It is translated as CAISVLAASTDTQYF.

The chain recombines TRBV7-9 with TRBJ1-6, with D possibly matching TRBD1 (6 bases). The CDR3 length is 15 residues. Trimming cost V 6 bases and J 2 bases, with 11 bases left between them. Germline values: CDR1 SEHNR, CDR2 FQNEAQ (reference sequence). CDR3 nucleotides: TGTGCCAGCAGTCCTGGACAGACCTATAATTCACCCCTCCACTTT. Protein sequence: CASSPGQTYNSPLHF. Full variable domain (missing parts from reference TRBV7-9 and TRBJ1-6): DTGVSQNPRHKITKRGQNVTFRCDPISEHNRLYWYRQTLGQGPEFLTYFQNEAQLEKSRLLSDRFSAERPKGSFSTLEIQRTEQGDSAMYLCASSPGQTYNSPLHFGNGTRLTVT.